This T cell receptor beta chain was observed in a study of blood T cell repertoires in COVID-19. Study-level background: COVID-19 samples, acute and convalescent, were from the United States, Italy and Spain. From T cells, B-cell-depleted T cells, or PBMCs came the material, which was cDNA or gDNA.

The length of the CDR3 is 17 residues. V lost 5 bases and J lost 0; bases outside the gene matches: 10. The germline gives CDR1 SNHLY, CDR2 FYNNEI. Original data processing: Researchers report that nucleated cell counts were estimated from reference gene primer amplification. Produced via immunoSEQ multiplex PCR; TCRdb's table is partial and in-frame only. V and J calls and clone size are those listed in that table; D and trimming were worked out from the DNA. Of fewer than 8,000 clones in the sample, 80% to 90% are singletons; the top ten hold about 9.4%. The origin of this receptor is a man between 65 and 80 years old with active COVID-19. Sequencing was done on a sample of peripheral blood. This rearrangement joins TRBV2 to TRBJ2-3, with 8 bases lining up with TRBD2. The CDR3 sequence is CASSLPRAGDSTDTQYF. The CDR3 DNA sequence: TGTGCCAGCAGTCTCCCCCGAGCGGGGGATAGCACAGATACGCAGTATTTT.